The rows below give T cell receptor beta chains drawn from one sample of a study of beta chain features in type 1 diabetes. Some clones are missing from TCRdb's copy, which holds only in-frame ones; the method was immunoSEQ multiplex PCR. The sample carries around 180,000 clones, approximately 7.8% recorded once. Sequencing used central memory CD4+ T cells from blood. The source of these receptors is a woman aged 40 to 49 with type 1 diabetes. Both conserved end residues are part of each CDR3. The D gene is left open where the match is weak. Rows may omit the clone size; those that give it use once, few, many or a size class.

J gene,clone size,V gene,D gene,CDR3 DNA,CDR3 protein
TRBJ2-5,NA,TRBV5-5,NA,TGTGCCAGCAGCCTAGAGGGGGGGGGCGTTTTGGCCCAGTACTTC,CASSLEGGGVLAQYF
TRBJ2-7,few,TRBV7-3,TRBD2,TGTGCCAGCAGCTTACTGACTAGCGGGAGAGTCAACGAGCAGTACTTC,CASSLLTSGRVNEQYF
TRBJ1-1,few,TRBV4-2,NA,TGTGCCAGCAGCGTGACAGCTGAAGCTTTCTTT,CASSVTAEAFF
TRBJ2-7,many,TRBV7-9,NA,TGTGCCAGCAGCTCCGCGACTCAGGGGAATCTGTACTTC,CASSSATQGNLYF
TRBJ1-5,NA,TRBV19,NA,TGTGCCAGTAGTACCCCCGACAGCCCTAATCAGCCCCAGCATTTT,CASSTPDSPNQPQHF
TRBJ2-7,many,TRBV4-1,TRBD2,TGCGCCAGCAGCCGCGATTTGGCGGGAGGGACCTACGAGCAGTACTTC,CASSRDLAGGTYEQYF
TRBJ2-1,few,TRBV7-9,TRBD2,TGTGCCAGCAGCTTAGGCAGCGGGAGGTACAATGAGCAGTTCTTC,CASSLGSGRYNEQFF
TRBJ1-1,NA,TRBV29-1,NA,TGCAGCGTCTTAAAACAGGAAATGAACACTGAAGCTTTCTTT,CSVLKQEMNTEAFF
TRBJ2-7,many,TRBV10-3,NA,TGTGCCATCAGGGGCCGGCTTTCCTACGAGCAGTACTTC,CAIRGRLSYEQYF
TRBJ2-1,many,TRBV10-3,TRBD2,TGTGCCATCAGTACGACTAGCGGGAGTGGTGATGAGCAGTTCTTC,CAISTTSGSGDEQFF
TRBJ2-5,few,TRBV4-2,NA,TGTGCCAGCAGCCAACTCTCACAGGGGGGGGAGACCCAGTACTTC,CASSQLSQGGETQYF
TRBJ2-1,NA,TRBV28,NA,TGTGCCAGCAGTGGCGGGGTTCGGTTCGGTGAGCAGTTCTTC,CASSGGVRFGEQFF
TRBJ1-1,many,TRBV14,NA,TGTGCCAGCAGCCAAGTCGGAGGGACTCATCGTGAAGCTTTCTTT,CASSQVGGTHREAFF
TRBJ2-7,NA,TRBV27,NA,TGTGCCAGCAGACGAAAGGGGGAAGGAACCTACGAGCAGTACTTC,CASRRKGEGTYEQYF
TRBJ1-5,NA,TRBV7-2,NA,TGTGCCAGCAGCAACTTAATGACAGATCAGCCCCAGCATTTT,CASSNLMTDQPQHF
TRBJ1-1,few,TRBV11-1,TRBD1,TGTGCCAGCAGCACAGGGACAGGTTACTTGAACACTGAAGCTTTCTTT,CASSTGTGYLNTEAFF
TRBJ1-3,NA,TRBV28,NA,TGTGCCAGCAGTTTATCAGGGAACTCTGGAAACACCATATATTTT,CASSLSGNSGNTIYF
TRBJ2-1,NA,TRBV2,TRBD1,TGTGCCAGCAGTGAAACTGGACAGGGTTTTAATGAGCAGTTCTTC,CASSETGQGFNEQFF
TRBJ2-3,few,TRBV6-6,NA,TGTGCCAGTCTTGCTAGCCCAAGCACAGATACGCAGTATTTT,CASLASPSTDTQYF
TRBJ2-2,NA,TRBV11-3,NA,TGTGCCAGCAGCCCCCGCAGGGCAAGTACCGGGGAGCTGTTTTTT,CASSPRRASTGELFF
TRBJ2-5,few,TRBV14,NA,TGTGCCAGCAGCGGAAGAGTCCCAGGGTGGTCAGAGACCCAGTACTTC,CASSGRVPGWSETQYF
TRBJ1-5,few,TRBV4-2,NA,TGTGCCAGCAGCCAAGATGTCGATGACTTCTATCAGCCCCAGCATTTT,CASSQDVDDFYQPQHF
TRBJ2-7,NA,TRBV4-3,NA,TGCGCCAGCAGGCAATCCTTAGGGGGCTACGAGCAGTACTTC,CASRQSLGGYEQYF
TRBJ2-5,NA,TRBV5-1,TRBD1,TGCGCCAGCAGCTCGCGACAGGGGAGTAGCCAGACCCAGTACTTC,CASSSRQGSSQTQYF
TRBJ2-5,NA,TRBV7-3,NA,TGTGCCAGCAGCTTATCGGAGACCCAGTACTTC,CASSLSETQYF
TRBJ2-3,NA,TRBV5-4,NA,TGTGCCAGCAGCTTGGTTGGAGCCACAGATACGCAGTATTTT,CASSLVGATDTQYF
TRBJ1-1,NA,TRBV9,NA,TGTGCCAGCAGCGTAGAGAGTAGAGTGACAGGGAACACTGAAGCTTTCTTT,CASSVESRVTGNTEAFF
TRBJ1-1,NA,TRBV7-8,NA,TGTGCCAGCAGCTTGGGGACACACGGATTGAACACTGAAGCTTTCTTT,CASSLGTHGLNTEAFF
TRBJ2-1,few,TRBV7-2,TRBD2,TGTGCCAGCAGCTTGACTAGCGGGAGGGAGTATGAGCAGTTCTTC,CASSLTSGREYEQFF
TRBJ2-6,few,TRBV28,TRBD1,TGTGCCAGCAGTCCCAGGGACAGGCGGGCCAACGTCCTGACTTTC,CASSPRDRRANVLTF
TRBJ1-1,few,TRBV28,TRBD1,TGTGCCAGCAGTTCGCCCTACACAGGGGGAACTGAAGCTTTCTTT,CASSSPYTGGTEAFF
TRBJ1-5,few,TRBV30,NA,TGTGCCTGGAGTGTATTGTCAGGTAATCAGCCCCAGCATTTT,CAWSVLSGNQPQHF
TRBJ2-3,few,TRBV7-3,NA,TGTGCCAGCAGCCCCGGGGGCACAGATACGCAGTATTTT,CASSPGGTDTQYF
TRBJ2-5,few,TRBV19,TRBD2,TGTGCCAGTAGTATCATCCCCGGGACTAGCAATGGGAAAGAGACCCAGTACTTC,CASSIIPGTSNGKETQYF
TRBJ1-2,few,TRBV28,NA,TGTGCCAGCAGTTCACAAACAGGCCTCTATGGCTACACCTTC,CASSSQTGLYGYTF
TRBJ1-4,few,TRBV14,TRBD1,TGTGCCAGCAGCGCCGGGACAGGGAATGAAAAACTGTTTTTT,CASSAGTGNEKLFF
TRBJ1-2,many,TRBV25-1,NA,TGTGCCAGCAGTGAAACAGGGTCGGGCGATGGCTACACCTTC,CASSETGSGDGYTF
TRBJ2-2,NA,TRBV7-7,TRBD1,TGTGCTAGCAGCTTACAGGGGGCGACCGGGGAGCTGTTTTTT,CASSLQGATGELFF
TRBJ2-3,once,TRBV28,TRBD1,TGTGCCAGCAGTTTACCCAGGGGGCTGTCGGATACGCAGTATTTT,CASSLPRGLSDTQYF
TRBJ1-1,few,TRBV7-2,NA,TGTGCCACCAGGATCGGGCGGGACACTGAAGCTTTCTTT,CATRIGRDTEAFF
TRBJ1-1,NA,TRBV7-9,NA,TGTGCCAGCAGCTTAGCCCGGAACACTGAAGCTTTCTTT,CASSLARNTEAFF